This T cell receptor beta chain was identified in a study of T cells expressing NK-cell markers. For the study at large: Obtained from sorted CD3+CD56+NKG2C+, CD3+CD56+NKG2C- and CD3+CD56-NKG2C+ T cells were the TCR beta repertoires. One of eight sequenced donors was HCMV-seronegative; the other seven were seropositive. General study points: In a group of 5 to 7 donors, dominant NKG2C+ clonotypes represented 1.0-7.0% of CD8+ T cells.

As to this clonotype: Its target is not known.

This CDR3 is built from 14 residues. CDR1 is SNHLY, CDR2 FYNNEI, per germline. With UMIs, 5'RACE template switching was used to make TCR beta cDNA. TCRdb re-called the 5' RACE reads and gives one entry per CDR3 protein, without DNA. The specimen's table records over 350,000 distinct CDR3 sequences. Sequenced sample: blood T cells: a sorted CD56 or NKG2C T cell subset, CD4+ or CD8+ T cells, or bulk PBMC T cells (not recorded which). This chain connects TRBV2 to TRBJ2-3. This TCR came from a woman in her forties or fifties in good health. The CDR3 protein is CASSEGRSTDTQYF.